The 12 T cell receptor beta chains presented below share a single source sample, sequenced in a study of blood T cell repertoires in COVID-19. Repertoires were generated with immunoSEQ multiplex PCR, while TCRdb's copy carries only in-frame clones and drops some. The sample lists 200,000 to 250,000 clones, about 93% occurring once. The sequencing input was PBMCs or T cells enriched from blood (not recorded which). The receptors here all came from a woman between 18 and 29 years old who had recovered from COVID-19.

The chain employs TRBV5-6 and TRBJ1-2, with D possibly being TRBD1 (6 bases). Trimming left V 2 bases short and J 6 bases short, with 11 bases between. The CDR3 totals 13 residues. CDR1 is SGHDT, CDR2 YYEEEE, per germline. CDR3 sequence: CASSFKSGDGYTF. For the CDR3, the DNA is TGTGCCAGCAGCTTTAAGTCAGGGGATGGCTACACCTTC. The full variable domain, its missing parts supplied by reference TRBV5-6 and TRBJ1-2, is DAGVTQSPTHLIKTRGQQVTLRCSPKSGHDTVSWYQQALGQGPQFIFQYYEEEERQRGNFPDRFSGHQFPNYSSELNVNALLLGDSALYLCASSFKSGDGYTFGSGTRLTVV.

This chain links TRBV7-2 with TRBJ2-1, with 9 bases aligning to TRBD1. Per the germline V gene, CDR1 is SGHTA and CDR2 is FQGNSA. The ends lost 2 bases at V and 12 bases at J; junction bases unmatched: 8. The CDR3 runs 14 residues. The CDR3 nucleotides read TGTGCCAGCAGCTTATTGGGACAGGGAAGGGGGCAGTTCTTC. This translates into CASSLLGQGRGQFF.

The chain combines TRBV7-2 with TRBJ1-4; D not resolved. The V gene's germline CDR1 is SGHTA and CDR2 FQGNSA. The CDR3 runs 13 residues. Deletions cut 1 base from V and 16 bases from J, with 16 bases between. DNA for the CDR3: TGTGCCAGCAGCTTAGAGCGGAGGCGGGTTAAGTTTTTT. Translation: CASSLERRRVKFF.

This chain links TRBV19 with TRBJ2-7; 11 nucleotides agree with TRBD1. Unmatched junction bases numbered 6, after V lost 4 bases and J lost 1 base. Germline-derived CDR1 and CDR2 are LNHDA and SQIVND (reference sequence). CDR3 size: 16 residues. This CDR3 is CASSTPGTGGSYEQYF. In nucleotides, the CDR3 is TGTGCCAGTAGTACTCCAGGGACAGGGGGTTCCTACGAGCAGTACTTC.

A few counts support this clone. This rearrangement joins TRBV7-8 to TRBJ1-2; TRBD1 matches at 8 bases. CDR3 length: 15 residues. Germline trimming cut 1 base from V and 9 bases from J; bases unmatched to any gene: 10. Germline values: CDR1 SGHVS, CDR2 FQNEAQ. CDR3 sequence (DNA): TGTGCCAGCAGCTTAGACCACGGGACAGGCGACAGCTACACCTTC. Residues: CASSLDHGTGDSYTF.

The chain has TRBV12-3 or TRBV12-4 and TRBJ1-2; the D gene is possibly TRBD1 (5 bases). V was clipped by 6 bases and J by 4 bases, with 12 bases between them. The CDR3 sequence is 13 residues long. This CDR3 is CASSTQGSYGYTF. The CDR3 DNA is TGTGCCAGCAGCACTCAGGGTAGCTATGGCTACACCTTC.

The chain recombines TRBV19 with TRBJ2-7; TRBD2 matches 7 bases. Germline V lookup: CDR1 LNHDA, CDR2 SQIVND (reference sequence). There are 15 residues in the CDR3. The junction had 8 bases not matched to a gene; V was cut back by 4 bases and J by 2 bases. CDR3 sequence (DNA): TGTGCCAGTAGTAGGAAGCGGGAAGGCGCCTACGAGCAGTACTTC. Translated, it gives CASSRKREGAYEQYF.

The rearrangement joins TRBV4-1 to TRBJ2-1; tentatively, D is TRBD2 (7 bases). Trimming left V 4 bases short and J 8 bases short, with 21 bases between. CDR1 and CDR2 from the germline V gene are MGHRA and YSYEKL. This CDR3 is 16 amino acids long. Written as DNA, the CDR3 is TGCGCCAGCAGCCTATCCTCGGGACTAAAGGGGGATGAGCAGTTCTTC. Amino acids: CASSLSSGLKGDEQFF.

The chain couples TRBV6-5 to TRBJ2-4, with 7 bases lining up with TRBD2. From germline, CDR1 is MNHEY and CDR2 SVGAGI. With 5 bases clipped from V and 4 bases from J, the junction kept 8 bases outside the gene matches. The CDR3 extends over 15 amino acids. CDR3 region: CASSRPGLGKNIQYF. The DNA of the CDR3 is TGTGCCAGCAGTCGTCCCGGACTAGGAAAAAACATTCAGTACTTC.

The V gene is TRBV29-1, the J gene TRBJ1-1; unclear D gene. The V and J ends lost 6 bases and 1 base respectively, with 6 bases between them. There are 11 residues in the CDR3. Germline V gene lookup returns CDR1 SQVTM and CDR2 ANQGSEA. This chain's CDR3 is CSVVRNTEAFF. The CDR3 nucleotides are TGCAGCGTGGTTAGGAACACTGAAGCTTTCTTT.

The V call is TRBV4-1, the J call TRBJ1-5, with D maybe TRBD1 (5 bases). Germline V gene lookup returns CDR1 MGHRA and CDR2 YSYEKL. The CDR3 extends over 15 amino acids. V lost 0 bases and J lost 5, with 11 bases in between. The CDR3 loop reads CASSQDPSGDQPQHF. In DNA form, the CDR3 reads TGCGCCAGCAGCCAAGACCCGTCGGGGGATCAGCCCCAGCATTTT.

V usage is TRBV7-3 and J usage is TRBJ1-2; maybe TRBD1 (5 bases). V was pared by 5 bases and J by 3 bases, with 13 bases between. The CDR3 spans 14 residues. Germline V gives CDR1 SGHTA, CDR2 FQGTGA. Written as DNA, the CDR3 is TGTGCCAGCAGCGCGGGCAGGGAGGACTATGGCTACACCTTC. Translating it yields CASSAGREDYGYTF.